A selection of T cell receptor beta chains follows, all from one sample in a study of blood T cell repertoires in COVID-19. This table comes from immunoSEQ multiplex PCR, and its TCRdb copy is limited to in-frame clones, with some not included. The sample has 110,000 or so clones; about nine tenths are singletons. Sequenced sample: peripheral blood. The origin of the receptors is a woman aged 50 to 65 with acute or convalescent COVID-19. Both conserved end residues are part of each CDR3. D genes are given only for firm matches. Clone size is shown for a subset of rows, as once, few, many or a class of expanded clone.

TRBD1 . TRBJ1-5 TRBV7-9 CASSFGQGNNQPQHF TGTGCCAGCAGCTTTGGACAGGGGAACAATCAGCCCCAGCATTTT
. . TRBJ1-2 TRBV2 CASSETSRGSYGYTF TGTGCCAGCAGTGAGACCTCCAGGGGTAGCTATGGCTACACCTTC
. . TRBJ1-2 TRBV10-3 CAISEPGVNNYGYTF TGTGCCATCAGTGAGCCAGGGGTTAATAACTATGGCTACACCTTC
. . TRBJ1-5 TRBV5-5 CASRIGTASNQPQHF TGTGCCAGCAGGATTGGAACAGCTAGCAATCAGCCCCAGCATTTT
. once TRBJ1-2 TRBV29-1 CSVEDAGNRVGGYTF TGCAGCGTTGAAGATGCGGGTAATAGGGTTGGTGGCTACACCTTC
TRBD1 few TRBJ1-2 TRBV19 CASSPQDRGRSYGYTF TGTGCCAGTAGTCCCCAGGACAGGGGAAGGAGTTATGGCTACACCTTC
TRBD1 . TRBJ1-2 TRBV28 CASRDTRRTGGYGYTF TGTGCCAGCAGAGACACACGTAGGACAGGAGGGTATGGCTACACCTTC
. . TRBJ2-3 TRBV27 CASSLSGQGGTQYF TGTGCCAGCAGTTTATCGGGGCAGGGAGGTACGCAGTATTTT
TRBD2 . TRBJ2-7 TRBV6-5 CASSSISGDHYEQYF TGTGCCAGCAGTTCCATTAGCGGGGATCACTACGAGCAGTACTTC
. . TRBJ1-5 TRBV19 CASSPGGRLNQPQHF TGTGCCAGTAGTCCGGGGGGACGGCTAAATCAGCCCCAGCATTTT
. . TRBJ2-7 TRBV4-2 CASSQDRQGEQYF TGTGCCAGCAGCCAAGATCGGCAGGGCGAACAGTACTTC
TRBD1 . TRBJ2-1 TRBV28 CASSSSLKGQGTYNEQFF TGTGCCAGCAGTTCGTCACTTAAGGGACAGGGAACCTACAATGAGCAGTTCTTC
. . TRBJ2-3 TRBV24-1 CATSDTLATDTQYF TGTGCCACCAGTGATACACTAGCCACAGATACGCAGTATTTT
. . TRBJ1-1 TRBV30 CAWSVALEAFF TGTGCCTGGAGTGTAGCTTTAGAAGCTTTCTTT
TRBD1 . TRBJ1-5 TRBV27 CASSKLGQGYQPQHF TGTGCCAGCAGTAAACTCGGACAGGGGTATCAGCCCCAGCATTTT
. . TRBJ1-2 TRBV28 CASSSGGGDYGYTF TGTGCCAGCAGTTCGGGGGGCGGGGATTATGGCTACACCTTC
. . TRBJ1-2 TRBV2 CASSEWQGSGYTF TGTGCCAGCAGTGAATGGCAGGGAAGCGGCTACACCTTC
. . TRBJ2-2 TRBV18 CASSPSNTGELFF TGTGCCAGCTCACCCTCCAACACCGGGGAGCTGTTTTTT
. . TRBJ1-5 TRBV10-2 CASKQPQHF TGCGCCAGCAAGCAACCCCAGCATTTT
. . TRBJ1-1 TRBV3-1/TRBV3-2 CASSRPDSGGEAFF TGTGCCAGCAGCCGGCCGGATTCTGGGGGGGAAGCTTTCTTT
TRBD1 . TRBJ2-7 TRBV6-5 CASSYSGTGYEQYF TGTGCCAGCAGTTACTCCGGGACAGGGTACGAGCAGTACTTC
TRBD1 . TRBJ1-4 TRBV28 CASSLGDRGGEKLFF TGTGCCAGCAGTTTGGGGGACAGAGGGGGGGAAAAACTGTTTTTT
. . TRBJ2-3 TRBV28 CASRAPPMPGDGADTQYF TGTGCCAGCAGGGCTCCCCCGATGCCGGGAGATGGAGCAGATACGCAGTATTTT
TRBD2 . TRBJ2-5 TRBV18 CASSPILAGVETQYF TGTGCCAGCTCACCAATACTAGCGGGGGTGGAGACCCAGTACTTC
TRBD1 . TRBJ1-1 TRBV5-3 CARSGDRGRSGNTEAFF TGTGCCAGAAGCGGGGACAGGGGGCGTTCGGGGAACACTGAAGCTTTCTTT
TRBD1 . TRBJ2-1 TRBV5-1 CASTPGQVYNEQFF TGCGCCAGCACTCCGGGACAGGTCTACAATGAGCAGTTCTTC
TRBD2 . TRBJ2-5 TRBV7-9 CASSTGTSGKETQYF TGTGCCAGCAGCACCGGGACTAGCGGCAAAGAGACCCAGTACTTC
TRBD1 . TRBJ2-1 TRBV27 CASSRQGAYNEQFF TGTGCCAGCTCGCGACAGGGGGCTTACAATGAGCAGTTCTTC
. . TRBJ2-7 TRBV6-5 CASSIPDSYSYEQYF TGTGCCAGCAGTATCCCGGACAGCTACTCCTACGAGCAGTACTTC
. . TRBJ2-5 TRBV10-3 CAISESREETQYF TGTGCCATCAGTGAGTCCCGGGAGGAGACCCAGTACTTC
. . TRBJ1-4 TRBV5-1 CASSLARGDNEKLFF TGCGCCAGCAGCTTGGCCAGGGGTGATAATGAAAAACTGTTTTTT
. . TRBJ1-5 TRBV30 CAWSSTPRLGDSNQPQHF TGTGCCTGGAGTTCCACCCCACGACTGGGAGATAGCAATCAGCCCCAGCATTTT
. . TRBJ1-5 TRBV6-5 CASSSLSSNQPQHF TGTGCCAGCAGTTCCCTCTCCAGCAATCAGCCCCAGCATTTT
. . TRBJ1-1 TRBV9 CASSATGFMNTEAFF TGTGCCAGCAGCGCCACAGGGTTTATGAACACTGAAGCTTTCTTT
. . TRBJ2-1 TRBV4-3 CASNSGVGRYNEQFF TGCGCCAGCAATTCAGGGGTTGGACGCTACAATGAGCAGTTCTTC